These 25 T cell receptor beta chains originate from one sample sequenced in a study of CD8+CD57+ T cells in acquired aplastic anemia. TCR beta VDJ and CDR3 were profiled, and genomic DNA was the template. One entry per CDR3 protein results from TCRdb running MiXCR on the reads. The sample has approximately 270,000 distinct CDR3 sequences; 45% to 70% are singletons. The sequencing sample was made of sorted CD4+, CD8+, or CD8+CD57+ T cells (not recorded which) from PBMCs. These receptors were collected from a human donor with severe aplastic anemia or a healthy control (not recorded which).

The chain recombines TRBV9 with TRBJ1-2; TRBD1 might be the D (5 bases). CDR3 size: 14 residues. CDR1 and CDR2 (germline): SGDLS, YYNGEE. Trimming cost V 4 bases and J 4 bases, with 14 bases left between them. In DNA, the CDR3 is TGTGCCAGCAGCCGATCCGGGACCTCCTATGGCTACACCTTC. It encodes CASSRSGTSYGYTF.

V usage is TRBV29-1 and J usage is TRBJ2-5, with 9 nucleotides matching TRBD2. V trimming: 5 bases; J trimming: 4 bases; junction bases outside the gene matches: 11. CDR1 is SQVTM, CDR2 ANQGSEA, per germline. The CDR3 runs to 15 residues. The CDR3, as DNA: TGCAGCGTTAGTCCAAACGGACTAGCGCTAGAGACCCAGTACTTC. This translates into CSVSPNGLALETQYF.

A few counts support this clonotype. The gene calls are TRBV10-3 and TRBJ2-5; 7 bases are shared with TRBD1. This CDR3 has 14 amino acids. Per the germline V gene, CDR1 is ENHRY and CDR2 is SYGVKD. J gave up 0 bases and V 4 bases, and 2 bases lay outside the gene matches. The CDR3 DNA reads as TGTGCCATCAGTGCTGGACAGGACCAAGAGACCCAGTACTTC. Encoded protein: CAISAGQDQETQYF.

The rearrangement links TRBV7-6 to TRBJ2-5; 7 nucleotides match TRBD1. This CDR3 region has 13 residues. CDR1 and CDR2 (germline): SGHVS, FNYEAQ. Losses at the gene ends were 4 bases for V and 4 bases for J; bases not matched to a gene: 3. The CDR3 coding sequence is TGTGCCAGCAGCTGGGACAGCCGAGAGACCCAGTACTTC. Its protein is CASSWDSRETQYF.

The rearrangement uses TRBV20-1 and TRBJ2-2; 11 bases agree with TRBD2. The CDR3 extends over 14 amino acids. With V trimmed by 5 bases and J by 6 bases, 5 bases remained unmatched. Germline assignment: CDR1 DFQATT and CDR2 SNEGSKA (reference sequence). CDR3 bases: TGCAGTGCTTCTCCACTAGCGGGAGCCGGGGAGCTGTTTTTT. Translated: CSASPLAGAGELFF.

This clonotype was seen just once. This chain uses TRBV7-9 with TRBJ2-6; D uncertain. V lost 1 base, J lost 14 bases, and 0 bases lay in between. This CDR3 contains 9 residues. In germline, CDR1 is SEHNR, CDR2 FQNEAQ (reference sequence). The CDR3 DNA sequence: TGTGCCAGCAGCTTAGTCCTGACTTTC. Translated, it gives CASSLVLTF.

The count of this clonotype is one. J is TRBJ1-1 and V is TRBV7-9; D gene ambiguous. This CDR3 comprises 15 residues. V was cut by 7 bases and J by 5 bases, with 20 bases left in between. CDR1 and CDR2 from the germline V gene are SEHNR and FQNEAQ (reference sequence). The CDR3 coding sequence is TGTGCCAGCACCCAAGTACCGGGCCTGGGGACTGAAGCTTTCTTT. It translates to CASTQVPGLGTEAFF.

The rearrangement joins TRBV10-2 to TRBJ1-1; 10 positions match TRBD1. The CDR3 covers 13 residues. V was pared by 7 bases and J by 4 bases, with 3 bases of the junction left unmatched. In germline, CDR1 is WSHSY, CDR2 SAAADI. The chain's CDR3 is CASKGTGATEAFF. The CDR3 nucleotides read TGCGCCAGCAAAGGGACAGGGGCCACTGAAGCTTTCTTT.

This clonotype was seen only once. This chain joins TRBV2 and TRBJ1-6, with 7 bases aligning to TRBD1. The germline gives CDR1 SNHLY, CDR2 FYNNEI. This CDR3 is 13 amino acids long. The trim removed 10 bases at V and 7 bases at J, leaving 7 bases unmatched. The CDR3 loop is CAIKTGWNSPLHF. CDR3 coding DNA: TGTGCCATTAAGACAGGGTGGAATTCACCCCTCCACTTT.

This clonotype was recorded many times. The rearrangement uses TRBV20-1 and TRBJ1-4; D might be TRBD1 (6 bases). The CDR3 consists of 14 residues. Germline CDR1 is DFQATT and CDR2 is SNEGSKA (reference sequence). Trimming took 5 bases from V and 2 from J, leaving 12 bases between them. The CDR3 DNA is TGCAGTGCTGTACAGGGCTTGACTAATGAAAAACTGTTTTTT. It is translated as CSAVQGLTNEKLFF.

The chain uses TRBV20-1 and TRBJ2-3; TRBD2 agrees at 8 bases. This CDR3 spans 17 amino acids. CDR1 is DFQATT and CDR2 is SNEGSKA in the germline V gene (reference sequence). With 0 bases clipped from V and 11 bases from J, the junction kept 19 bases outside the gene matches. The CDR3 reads CSARDRMSGGGNNEQYF. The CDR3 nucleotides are TGCAGTGCTAGAGATCGAATGAGCGGGGGAGGCAACAATGAGCAGTATTTT.

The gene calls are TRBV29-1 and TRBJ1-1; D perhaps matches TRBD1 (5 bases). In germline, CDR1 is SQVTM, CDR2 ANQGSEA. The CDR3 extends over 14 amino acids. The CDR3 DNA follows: TGCGGCGCGGACGCGGGACTCCAGAACACTGAAGCTTTCTTT. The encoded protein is CGADAGLQNTEAFF.

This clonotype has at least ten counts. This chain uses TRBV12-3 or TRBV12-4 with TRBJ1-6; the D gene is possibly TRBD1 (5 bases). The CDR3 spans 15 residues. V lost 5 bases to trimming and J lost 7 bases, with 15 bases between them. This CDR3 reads CASSTAQGPNSPLHF. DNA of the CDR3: TGTGCCAGCAGTACCGCCCAGGGACCGAATTCACCCCTCCACTTT.

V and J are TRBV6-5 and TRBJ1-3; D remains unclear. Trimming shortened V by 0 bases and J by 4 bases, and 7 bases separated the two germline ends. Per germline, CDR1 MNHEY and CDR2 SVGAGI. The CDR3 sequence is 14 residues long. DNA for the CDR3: TGTGCCAGCAGTTACTCAGGCCAAGGAAACACCATATATTTT. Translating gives CASSYSGQGNTIYF.

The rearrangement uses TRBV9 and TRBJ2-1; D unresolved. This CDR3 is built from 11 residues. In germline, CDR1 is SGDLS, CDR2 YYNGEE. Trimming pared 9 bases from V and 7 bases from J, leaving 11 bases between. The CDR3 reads CATTRRNEQFF. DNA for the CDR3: TGTGCCACCACTCGGAGAAATGAGCAGTTCTTC.

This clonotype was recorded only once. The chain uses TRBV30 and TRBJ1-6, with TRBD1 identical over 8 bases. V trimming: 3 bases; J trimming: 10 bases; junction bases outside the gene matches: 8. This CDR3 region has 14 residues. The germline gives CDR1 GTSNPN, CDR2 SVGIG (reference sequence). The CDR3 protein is CAWSQGQVTSPLHF. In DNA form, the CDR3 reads TGTGCCTGGAGCCAGGGACAGGTGACCTCACCCCTCCACTTT.

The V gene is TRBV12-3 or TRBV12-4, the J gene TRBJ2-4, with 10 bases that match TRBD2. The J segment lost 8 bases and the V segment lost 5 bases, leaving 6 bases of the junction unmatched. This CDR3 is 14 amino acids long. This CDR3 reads CASSETGTSDIQYF. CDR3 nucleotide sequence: TGTGCCAGCAGTGAAACAGGGACTAGCGACATTCAGTACTTC.

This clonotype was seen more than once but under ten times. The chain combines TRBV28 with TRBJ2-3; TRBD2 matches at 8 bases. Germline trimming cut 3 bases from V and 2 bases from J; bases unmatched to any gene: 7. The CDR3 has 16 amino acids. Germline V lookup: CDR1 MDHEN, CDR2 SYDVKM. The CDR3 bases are TGTGCCAGCAGTTTTGCGGGAGCGGGGGACACAGATACGCAGTATTTT. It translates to CASSFAGAGDTDTQYF.

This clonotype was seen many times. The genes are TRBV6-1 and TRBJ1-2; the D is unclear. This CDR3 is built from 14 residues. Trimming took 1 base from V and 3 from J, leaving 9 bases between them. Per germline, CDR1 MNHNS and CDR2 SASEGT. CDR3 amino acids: CASSEGGTYYGYTF. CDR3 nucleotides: TGTGCCAGCAGTGAAGGAGGCACCTACTATGGCTACACCTTC.

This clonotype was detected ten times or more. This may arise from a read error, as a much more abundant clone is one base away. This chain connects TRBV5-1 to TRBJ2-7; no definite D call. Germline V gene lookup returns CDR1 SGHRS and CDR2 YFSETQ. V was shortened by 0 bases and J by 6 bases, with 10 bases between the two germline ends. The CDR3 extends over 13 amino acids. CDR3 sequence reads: CASSLAMSGEQYF. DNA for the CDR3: TGCGCCAGCAGCTTGGCGATGTCGGGCGAGCAGTACTTC.

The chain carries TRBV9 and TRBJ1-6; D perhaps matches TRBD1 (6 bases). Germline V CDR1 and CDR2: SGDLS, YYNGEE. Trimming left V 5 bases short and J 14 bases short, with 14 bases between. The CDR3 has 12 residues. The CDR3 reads CASRVQGSSLHF. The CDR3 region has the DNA TGTGCCAGCAGAGTCCAGGGGTCCTCCCTCCACTTT.

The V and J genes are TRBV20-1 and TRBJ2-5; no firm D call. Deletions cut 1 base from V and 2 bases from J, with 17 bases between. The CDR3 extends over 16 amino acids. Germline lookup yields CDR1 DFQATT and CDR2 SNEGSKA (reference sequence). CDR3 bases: TGCAGTGCTAGAGCAATCGTGCGAGGAATTCAAGAGACCCAGTACTTC. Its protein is CSARAIVRGIQETQYF.

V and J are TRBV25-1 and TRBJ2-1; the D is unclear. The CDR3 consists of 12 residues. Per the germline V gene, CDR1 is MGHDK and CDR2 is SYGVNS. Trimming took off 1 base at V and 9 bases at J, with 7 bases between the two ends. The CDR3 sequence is CASSESKIEQFF. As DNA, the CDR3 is TGTGCCAGCAGTGAATCGAAGATTGAGCAGTTCTTC.

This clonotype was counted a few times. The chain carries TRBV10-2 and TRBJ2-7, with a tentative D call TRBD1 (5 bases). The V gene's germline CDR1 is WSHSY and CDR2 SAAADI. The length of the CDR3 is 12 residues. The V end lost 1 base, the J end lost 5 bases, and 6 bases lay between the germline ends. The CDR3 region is CASSELGDEQYF. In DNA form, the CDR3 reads TGCGCCAGCAGTGAGTTAGGGGACGAGCAGTACTTC.

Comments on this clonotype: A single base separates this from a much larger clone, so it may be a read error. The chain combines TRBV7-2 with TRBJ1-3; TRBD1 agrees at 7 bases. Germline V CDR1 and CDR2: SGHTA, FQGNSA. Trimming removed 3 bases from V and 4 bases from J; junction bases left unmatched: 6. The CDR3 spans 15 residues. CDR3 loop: CASSFNRGQGNTIYF. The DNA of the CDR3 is TGTGCCAGCAGCTTCAATAGGGGACAGGGAAACACCATATATTTT.